Shown below are 22 T cell receptor beta chains from a single sample sequenced in a study of shared clonotypes between healthy human individuals. As defined, naive CD8 cells were CD45RO-negative and positively selected for CCR7, with terminally differentiated effector memory CD45RA+ cells excluded. Measured with immunoSEQ multiplex PCR; TCRdb has only the in-frame clones, and not every one. The table records under 2,000,000 clones, roughly 94% of them present only once. Sample: naive CD8+ T cells sorted from blood. The receptors were gathered from a man aged 18-30 years in good health.

The rearrangement links TRBV7-9 to TRBJ2-7, with TRBD2 identical over 13 bases. The V and J ends lost 5 bases and 5 bases, in that order; junction bases with no gene match: 0. This CDR3 spans 13 amino acids. Looked up from germline, CDR1 is SEHNR and CDR2 is FQNEAQ (reference sequence). The DNA of the CDR3 is TGTGCCAGCAGCGGACTAGCGGGGGACGAGCAGTACTTC. This sequence encodes CASSGLAGDEQYF.

On this clone itself: The identical CDR3 is also encoded by other nucleotide sequences in the sample. The chain joins TRBV13 to TRBJ2-5; D may be TRBD2 (5 bases). Germline V gene data show CDR1 as PRHDT and CDR2 as FYEKMQ (reference sequence). This CDR3 spans 13 amino acids. V lost 5 bases and J lost 2, with 9 bases in between. For the CDR3, the DNA is TGTGCCAGCAGCCAAGGCGGGCAAGAGACCCAGTACTTC. Protein sequence: CASSQGGQETQYF.

The chain links TRBV6-5 to TRBJ2-5; a possible D gene is TRBD2 (6 bases). The CDR3 covers 14 residues. The V end was cut by 2 bases, the J end by 11 bases, with 18 bases between. Germline lookup yields CDR1 MNHEY and CDR2 SVGAGI. This CDR3 reads CASSYAGSTREQYF. In DNA, the CDR3 is TGTGCCAGCAGTTACGCAGGGTCGACACGGGAGCAGTACTTC.

About this clone: Other DNA sequences within the sample encode an identical CDR3. The rearrangement links TRBV6-1 to TRBJ2-7; the match to TRBD2 covers 10 bases. V lost 3 bases and J lost 7; bases outside the gene matches: 3. The germline V gene has CDR1 MNHNS and CDR2 SASEGT. The CDR3 spans 13 residues. CDR3 in amino acids: CASSEGLAWEQYF. DNA of the CDR3: TGTGCCAGCAGTGAGGGACTAGCGTGGGAGCAGTACTTC.

The chain uses TRBV18 and TRBJ2-7, with a possible D match to TRBD1 (5 bases). The CDR3 sequence is 13 residues long. The germline V gene encodes CDR1 KGHSH and CDR2 LQKENI. V was clipped by 3 bases and J by 1 base, with 7 bases between them. CDR3 sequence: CASSPRESYEQYF. The CDR3 nucleotides are TGTGCCAGCTCACCCAGGGAATCCTACGAGCAGTACTTC.

The V gene is TRBV9, the J gene TRBJ2-1, with 8 nucleotides matching TRBD2. V lost 0 bases to trimming and J lost 2 bases; unmatched junction nucleotides: 13. CDR1 SGDLS and CDR2 YYNGEE come from the germline V gene. This CDR3 spans 19 amino acids. CDR3: CASSVGGAGDLPPYNEQFF. The CDR3 nucleotides are TGTGCCAGCAGCGTAGGTGGAGCGGGGGACCTCCCACCCTACAATGAGCAGTTCTTC.

In nucleotides, the CDR3 is TGTGCCAGCAGTTCCGAGGACAGGGTGATTCAGCCCCAGCATTTT. Encoded protein: CASSSEDRVIQPQHF. The chain combines TRBV6-6 with TRBJ1-5; 8 bases fit TRBD1. The germline V gene has CDR1 MNHNY and CDR2 SVGAGI (reference sequence). There are 15 residues in the CDR3. With 4 bases clipped from V and 6 bases from J, the junction kept 8 bases outside the gene matches.

The J gene is TRBJ2-1, the V gene TRBV29-1, with 9 bases identical to TRBD1. After removal of 7 bases from V and 6 bases from J, the junction contained 10 bases not matched to a gene. Germline lookup yields CDR1 SQVTM and CDR2 ANQGSEA. This CDR3 is 14 amino acids long. The CDR3 DNA sequence: TGCAGCGCCACAACCGGGACAGGGCCCAATGAGCAGTTCTTC. Encoded protein: CSATTGTGPNEQFF.

This chain joins TRBV4-3 and TRBJ2-1, with D perhaps TRBD2 (6 bases). Germline V gives CDR1 LGHNA, CDR2 YSLEER. Trimming stripped 1 base from V and 7 bases from J, with 14 bases between. CDR3 length: 15 residues. The CDR3 region is CASSQVDWGENEQFF. The DNA for the CDR3 is TGCGCCAGCAGCCAAGTAGATTGGGGGGAGAATGAGCAGTTCTTC.

CDR3 nucleotides: TGTGCCAGCAGTCTCCCGTGGGCCGGAACTTCCTACAATGAGCAGTTCTTC. Translating it yields CASSLPWAGTSYNEQFF. V gene TRBV28 combines with J gene TRBJ2-1; D is unresolved. Germline V lookup: CDR1 MDHEN, CDR2 SYDVKM. Deletions cut 5 bases from V and 1 base from J, with 18 bases between. The CDR3 sequence is 17 residues long.

Comment on this clone: Other DNA sequences from this sample encode an identical CDR3 as well. The chain links TRBV7-9 to TRBJ2-7; unclear D gene. CDR3 length equals 13 residues. Deletions cut 0 bases from V and 5 bases from J, with 8 bases between. Germline-derived CDR1 and CDR2 are SEHNR and FQNEAQ (reference sequence). This CDR3 is CASSLALSDEQYF. CDR3 nucleotides: TGTGCCAGCAGCTTAGCGCTGTCGGACGAGCAGTACTTC.

The V gene is TRBV27, the J gene TRBJ2-7; possible D gene TRBD1, 7 bases. This CDR3 region has 13 residues. V was clipped by 7 bases and J by 1 base, with 11 bases between them. Germline V lookup: CDR1 MNHEY, CDR2 SMNVEV (reference sequence). The CDR3 region has the DNA TGTGCCAGCACCGCGGGACAGTCCTACGAGCAGTACTTC. This encodes CASTAGQSYEQYF.

A word on this clone: The same CDR3 is also encoded by other DNA sequences in this sample. The chain links TRBV27 to TRBJ2-7; weak D call: TRBD2 (5 bases). The CDR3 is 13 amino acids. Germline V gene data show CDR1 as MNHEY and CDR2 as SMNVEV (reference sequence). Deletions cut 3 bases from V and 0 bases from J, with 6 bases between. The CDR3 DNA sequence: TGTGCCAGCAGTTTCGGAGGCTCCTACGAGCAGTACTTC. It specifies CASSFGGSYEQYF.

This chain connects TRBV29-1 to TRBJ2-7; TRBD1 matches at 7 bases. CDR1 and CDR2 from the germline V gene are SQVTM and ANQGSEA. CDR3 length equals 15 residues. The V and J ends lost 2 bases and 2 bases, in that order; junction bases with no gene match: 9. The CDR3 nucleotides read TGCAGCGTTGAACTACTTGACAGGGCCCCCTACGAGCAGTACTTC. Translated: CSVELLDRAPYEQYF.

To note about this clone: This sample includes further DNA sequences coding for the same CDR3. This chain joins TRBV27 and TRBJ2-7; no clear D gene. Germline V gene lookup returns CDR1 MNHEY and CDR2 SMNVEV (reference sequence). The V gene lost 6 bases and the J gene lost 3 bases, with 12 bases spanning the gap. This CDR3 is built from 13 residues. The CDR3 DNA follows: TGTGCCAGCAGCCCCTCCGATAGCTACGAGCAGTACTTC. Translated: CASSPSDSYEQYF.

CDR3 nucleotides: TGTGCCAGCAGTTTATGGGGGGCTGACTACAATGAGCAGTTCTTC. Translating gives CASSLWGADYNEQFF. This chain connects TRBV27 to TRBJ2-1; D possibly uses TRBD1 or TRBD2 (6 bases each). Per the germline V gene, CDR1 is MNHEY and CDR2 is SMNVEV (reference sequence). There are 15 residues in the CDR3. Trimming took 1 base from V and 3 from J, leaving 10 bases between them.

The chain links TRBV7-9 to TRBJ2-7; no reliable D call. Germline CDR1 reads SEHNR; CDR2 reads FQNEAQ (reference sequence). V was trimmed by 5 bases and J by 2 bases, leaving 10 bases between them. This CDR3 is built from 13 residues. The CDR3 region is CASSRTTPYEQYF. CDR3 in DNA: TGTGCCAGCAGCCGAACAACTCCCTACGAGCAGTACTTC.

J is TRBJ2-1 and V is TRBV5-4; 8 nucleotides align to TRBD2. The CDR3 runs to 11 residues. Germline V gene lookup returns CDR1 SGHNT and CDR2 YYREEE (reference sequence). V was pared by 6 bases and J by 16 bases, with 9 bases of the junction left unmatched. The DNA of the CDR3 is TGTGCCAGCAACTACGGGACTAGATTATTCTTC. Amino acid sequence: CASNYGTRLFF.

The chain uses TRBV6-5 and TRBJ2-3; TRBD1 is a possible D gene (6 bases). From germline, CDR1 is MNHEY and CDR2 SVGAGI. This CDR3 contains 14 residues. V dropped 5 bases and J dropped 3 bases, with 12 bases sitting between them. The chain's CDR3 is CASSPVGGTDTQYF. The CDR3 DNA follows: TGTGCCAGCAGTCCCGTAGGGGGAACAGATACGCAGTATTTT.

This chain links TRBV7-9 with TRBJ2-7; TRBD2 aligns across 9 bases. The CDR3 consists of 15 residues. Losses at the gene ends were 1 base for V and 5 bases for J; bases not matched to a gene: 6. Germline CDR1 is SEHNR and CDR2 is FQNEAQ (reference sequence). Here the CDR3 reads CASSLVRGGPNEQYF. CDR3 bases: TGTGCCAGCAGCTTAGTGCGGGGGGGCCCCAACGAGCAGTACTTC.

The rearrangement uses TRBV5-4 and TRBJ2-3, with TRBD2 matching 7 bases. Germline lookup yields CDR1 SGHNT and CDR2 YYREEE (reference sequence). With 2 bases clipped from V and 6 bases from J, the junction kept 9 bases outside the gene matches. The CDR3 spans 15 residues. CDR3 DNA sequence: TGTGCCAGCAGCTTTAGCTGGGGGGGATTGGATACGCAGTATTTT. Its protein is CASSFSWGGLDTQYF.

The chain has TRBV10-3 and TRBJ2-5; 10 positions match TRBD2. The V and J ends lost 2 bases and 4 bases, in that order; junction bases with no gene match: 10. Per the germline V gene, CDR1 is ENHRY and CDR2 is SYGVKD. The CDR3 loop spans 17 amino acids. CDR3 DNA sequence: TGTGCCATCAGTGAGGCCTTAGCGGGGGGAGTAGGAGAGACCCAGTACTTC. Translating gives CAISEALAGGVGETQYF.